The 26 T cell receptor beta chains given below trace back to one sample, sequenced in a study of cytomegalovirus exposure and HLA in healthy donors. The primer mix had 60 Vbeta and 13 Jbeta primers. Sequencing used immunoSEQ multiplex PCR; TCRdb keeps in-frame clones, though not all of them. The sample contains 150,000 to 200,000 clones, over 75% of which appear only once. The sample taken for sequencing was PBMCs. These receptors were obtained from a boy younger than 10 in good health and CMV-seronegative.

The CDR3 protein is CASRRDRGSHEQYF. DNA for the CDR3: TGTGCCAGCAGGAGGGACAGGGGGTCCCACGAGCAGTACTTC. The chain carries TRBV6-5 and TRBJ2-7, with 11 bases aligning to TRBD1. In germline, CDR1 is MNHEY, CDR2 SVGAGI. The length of the CDR3 is 14 residues. V trimming: 6 bases; J trimming: 5 bases; junction bases outside the gene matches: 6.

CDR3 residues: CASSEWATNEKLFF. The CDR3 coding sequence is TGTGCCAGCTCGGAGTGGGCAACTAATGAAAAACTGTTTTTT. This chain links TRBV5-4 with TRBJ1-4; D remains ambiguous. There are 14 residues in the CDR3. The V gene's germline CDR1 is SGHNT and CDR2 YYREEE (reference sequence). Trimming left V 7 bases short and J 0 bases short, with 10 bases between.

The chain carries TRBV29-1 and TRBJ2-3; unclear D gene. The germline V and J ends were trimmed by 6 bases and 4 bases, with 17 bases remaining between them. Per the germline V gene, CDR1 is SQVTM and CDR2 is ANQGSEA. This CDR3 comprises 14 residues. CDR3 bases: TGCAGCGTGGCAGGTTCTTTGGCCCCAGATACGCAGTATTTT. Its protein is CSVAGSLAPDTQYF.

The chain recombines TRBV6-5 with TRBJ2-3; D not certain. CDR3 size: 11 residues. CDR1 is MNHEY, CDR2 SVGAGI, per germline. V lost 7 bases, J lost 11 bases, and 13 bases lay in between. Here the CDR3 DNA reads TGTGCCAGCATACCCTACTCTGAGCAGTATTTT. Amino acids: CASIPYSEQYF.

The chain links TRBV7-8 to TRBJ1-5; TRBD1 agrees at 9 bases. J was trimmed by 4 bases and V by 1 base; bases with no gene match: 2. The germline CDR1 and CDR2 sequences are SGHVS and FQNEAQ. There are 15 residues in the CDR3. CDR3 protein: CASSLGGQGNQPQHF. CDR3 coding DNA: TGTGCCAGCAGCTTAGGAGGACAGGGGAATCAGCCCCAGCATTTT.

The genes are TRBV4-3 and TRBJ1-6; 8 positions agree with TRBD1. There are 19 residues in the CDR3. J lost 3 bases, V lost 4 bases, and 14 bases had no gene match. Germline V gene data show CDR1 as LGHNA and CDR2 as YSLEER. The CDR3 nucleotides read TGCGCCAGCAGCCGAGTCGGACAGGGCCCCGAAAGCTATAATTCACCCCTCCACTTT. Translation gives CASSRVGQGPESYNSPLHF.

The chain couples TRBV9 to TRBJ2-2; TRBD2 aligns across 8 bases. Losses at the gene ends were 1 base for V and 4 bases for J; bases not matched to a gene: 6. Germline values: CDR1 SGDLS, CDR2 YYNGEE. The CDR3 loop spans 16 amino acids. The CDR3 protein is CASSVSGGPVTGELFF. As DNA, the CDR3 is TGTGCCAGCAGCGTATCGGGGGGGCCGGTCACCGGGGAGCTGTTTTTT.

This clone came up once. The J gene is TRBJ1-5, the V gene TRBV10-3; the match to TRBD1 covers 8 bases. This CDR3 comprises 15 residues. V was pared by 0 bases and J by 7 bases, with 5 bases of the junction left unmatched. The germline V gene has CDR1 ENHRY and CDR2 SYGVKD. DNA of the CDR3: TGTGCCATCAGTGAGTCGAGCAGGGGGCACCAGCCCCAGCATTTT. Translating it yields CAISESSRGHQPQHF.

The genes are TRBV5-1 and TRBJ2-1; tentatively, D is TRBD1 (6 bases). CDR1 is SGHRS and CDR2 is YFSETQ in the germline V gene. This CDR3 region has 15 residues. V was cut by 3 bases and J by 7 bases, with 17 bases left in between. The CDR3 is CASSYVEGDGNEQFF. CDR3 DNA: TGCGCCAGCAGCTATGTCGAGGGGGATGGAAATGAGCAGTTCTTC.

Note on this clone: The same CDR3 can be traced to other DNA sequences in this sample. The V gene is TRBV2, the J gene TRBJ2-2, with 8 nucleotides matching TRBD2. The CDR3 runs 15 residues. V shed 6 bases, J shed 6 bases, and the junction held 9 bases outside the gene matches. CDR1 is SNHLY, CDR2 FYNNEI, per germline. The CDR3 protein is CASRGALAGPGELFF. The CDR3 DNA follows: TGTGCCAGCAGGGGAGCCTTAGCGGGGCCCGGGGAGCTGTTTTTT. Looking up the rest from reference TRBV2 and TRBJ2-2 gives the full variable domain: EPEVTQTPSHQVTQMGQEVILRCVPISNHLYFYWYRQILGQKVEFLVSFYNNEISEKSEIFDDQFSVERPDGSNFTLKIRSTKLEDSAMYFCASRGALAGPGELFFGEGSRLTVL.

The CDR3 loop is CASSVEGGARKDPSTDTQYF. DNA of the CDR3: TGTGCCAGCAGCGTAGAGGGGGGGGCGAGAAAGGATCCTAGCACAGATACGCAGTATTTT. The chain links TRBV9 to TRBJ2-3; D is possibly TRBD2 (7 bases). The CDR3 runs 20 residues. The germline gives CDR1 SGDLS, CDR2 YYNGEE. V dropped 0 bases and J dropped 0 bases, with 23 bases sitting between them.

The chain has TRBV27 and TRBJ1-6, with D unresolved. V lost 3 bases to trimming and J lost 5 bases, with 17 bases between them. CDR3 size: 17 residues. Germline V gene sequence: CDR1 MNHEY, CDR2 SMNVEV (reference sequence). CDR3: CASSFNGATVDNSPLHF. DNA of the CDR3: TGTGCCAGCAGTTTTAATGGAGCGACCGTAGATAATTCACCCCTCCACTTT.

The J gene is TRBJ2-7, the V gene TRBV5-4; maybe TRBD2 (5 bases). The germline V gene encodes CDR1 SGHNT and CDR2 YYREEE (reference sequence). Trimming stripped 4 bases from V and 4 bases from J, with 12 bases between. This CDR3 contains 13 residues. CDR3 region: CASSVSGGYEQYF. The CDR3 region has the DNA TGTGCCAGCAGCGTATCGGGCGGGTACGAGCAGTACTTC.

This clone turned up a few times. The CDR3 DNA is TGCGCCAGCAGCCAACCGGGGTCCTTAGGAAACACCATATATTTT. The encoded protein is CASSQPGSLGNTIYF. V and J are TRBV4-1 and TRBJ1-3; no firm D call. The ends were cut back, 2 bases at V and 4 bases at J, with 12 bases in the middle. Germline V CDR1 and CDR2: MGHRA, YSYEKL. The CDR3 runs 15 residues.

V and J are TRBV7-9 and TRBJ2-5, with TRBD1 identical over 7 bases. Germline assignment: CDR1 SEHNR and CDR2 FQNEAQ (reference sequence). V gave up 11 bases and J gave up 7 bases; unmatched junction bases: 7. The CDR3 is made up of 11 amino acids. The CDR3 loop is CAVRGSGTQYF. The DNA of the CDR3 is TGTGCCGTCAGGGGGTCAGGGACCCAGTACTTC.

Only one count was recorded for this clone. The chain uses TRBV5-1 and TRBJ1-4; D unclear. CDR3 length: 15 amino acids. V was pared by 0 bases and J by 7 bases, with 13 bases between. Germline V CDR1 and CDR2: SGHRS, YFSETQ. The CDR3 reads CASSLDPGIVEKLFF. CDR3 coding DNA: TGCGCCAGCAGCTTGGATCCGGGGATAGTTGAAAAACTGTTTTTT.

This sequence joins TRBV4-1 and TRBJ1-6; tentative D call: TRBD1 (5 bases). Germline lookup yields CDR1 MGHRA and CDR2 YSYEKL. The CDR3 is 17 residues long. V was pared by 3 bases and J by 6 bases, with 18 bases between. The CDR3 region has the DNA TGCGCCAGCAGCCAGGGTAGGGGAGGGCAGGTTAATTCACCCCTCCACTTT. This translates into CASSQGRGGQVNSPLHF.

This clone was seen just once. The rearrangement uses TRBV9 and TRBJ2-7, with 8 bases matching TRBD2. Germline CDR1 is SGDLS and CDR2 is YYNGEE. The CDR3 has 14 residues. With 0 bases clipped from V and 3 bases from J, the junction kept 2 bases outside the gene matches. In nucleotides, the CDR3 is TGTGCCAGCAGCGTAGCGGGAGGGGACTACGAGCAGTACTTC. This translates into CASSVAGGDYEQYF.

The J gene is TRBJ2-3, the V gene TRBV5-1; 9 nucleotides match TRBD2. The CDR3 extends over 14 amino acids. Germline loops: CDR1 SGHRS, CDR2 YFSETQ. V was pared by 7 bases and J by 2 bases, with 5 bases of the junction left unmatched. The CDR3 is CASVAGGFTDTQYF. The DNA for the CDR3 is TGCGCCAGCGTGGCGGGGGGGTTCACAGATACGCAGTATTTT.

This clone has only one observation. This chain uses TRBV29-1 with TRBJ2-1, with a weak D call TRBD2 (6 bases). CDR3 length: 14 amino acids. The germline V gene has CDR1 SQVTM and CDR2 ANQGSEA. V lost 3 bases and J lost 6, with 15 bases in between. The chain's CDR3 is CSVERDFSSNEQFF. Written as DNA, the CDR3 is TGCAGCGTTGAGCGGGACTTTAGTTCCAATGAGCAGTTCTTC.

The chain uses TRBV6-1 and TRBJ1-1; D gene unclear. The CDR3 extends over 13 amino acids. V was shortened by 8 bases and J by 1 base, with 11 bases between the two germline ends. Germline CDR1 and CDR2: MNHNS and SASEGT. CDR3 protein: CASAGGANTEAFF. CDR3 nucleotide sequence: TGTGCCAGCGCCGGAGGAGCGAACACTGAAGCTTTCTTT.

Written as DNA, the CDR3 is TGTGCCAGCAGCTTAATGGGGGGCCAAGAGACCCAGTACTTC. It encodes CASSLMGGQETQYF. The rearrangement uses TRBV7-3 and TRBJ2-5; D perhaps matches TRBD2 (6 bases). Deletions cut 1 base from V and 1 base from J, with 7 bases between. The germline V gene encodes CDR1 SGHTA and CDR2 FQGTGA. This CDR3 is 14 amino acids long.

The chain combines TRBV18 with TRBJ2-7; D ambiguous. CDR3 length: 12 amino acids. Trimming cost V 5 bases and J 0 bases, with 5 bases left between them. Per germline, CDR1 KGHSH and CDR2 LQKENI. The CDR3 loop is CASSSSSYEQYF. The CDR3 nucleotides are TGTGCCAGCTCATCGAGCTCCTACGAGCAGTACTTC.

The rearrangement joins TRBV10-3 to TRBJ1-2; 7 positions agree with TRBD1. With V trimmed by 0 bases and J by 1 base, 5 bases remained unmatched. The germline CDR1 and CDR2 sequences are ENHRY and SYGVKD. This CDR3 contains 16 residues. CDR3 nucleotide sequence: TGTGCCATCAGTGAGTCACCGAGACAGGGTAACTATGGCTACACCTTC. Translated: CAISESPRQGNYGYTF.

The chain uses TRBV4-3 and TRBJ2-5, with 15 bases lining up with TRBD2. This CDR3 is 17 amino acids long. CDR1 and CDR2 from the germline V gene are LGHNA and YSLEER. With 1 base clipped from V and 7 bases from J, the junction kept 7 bases outside the gene matches. The CDR3 DNA reads TGCGCCAGCAGCCAAGGGGGGACTAGCGGGGGGCTCCGGACCCAGTACTTC. Its protein product is CASSQGGTSGGLRTQYF.

The rearrangement links TRBV11-2 to TRBJ1-2; 8 positions agree with TRBD1. The CDR3 is 14 residues long. J was trimmed by 7 bases and V by 3 bases; bases with no gene match: 7. The germline gives CDR1 SGHAT, CDR2 FQNNGV. This chain's CDR3 is CASSFDRGGGGYTF. As DNA, the CDR3 is TGTGCCAGCAGCTTCGACAGGGGTGGGGGTGGCTACACCTTC.